These 10 T cell receptor beta chains share one sample of origin, sequenced in a study of T cells in Graves' hyperthyroidism and ophthalmopathy. Researchers amplified the TCR beta CDR3 regions from RNA transcripts. During a first-round RT-PCR of the TCR CDR3, the HTBI primer set was used. TCRdb analysed the multiplex PCR reads with MiXCR anew, one entry per CDR3 protein. This table has approximately 400,000 distinct CDR3 sequences, about 14% appearing once. The sample taken for sequencing was blood. The receptors derive from a woman aged 60-75 years with Graves' hyperthyroidism.

This clonotype has more than one count but fewer than ten. V usage is TRBV10-2 and J usage is TRBJ1-6, with 10 bases matching TRBD1. This CDR3 is built from 17 residues. Germline V gives CDR1 WSHSY, CDR2 SAAADI. Trimming cost V 7 bases and J 8 bases; bases outside gene matches: 14. CDR3 in amino acids: CASKPGTGVPIDSPLHF. For the CDR3, the DNA is TGCGCCAGCAAACCCGGGACAGGGGTTCCTATCGATTCACCCCTCCACTTT.

This rearrangement joins TRBV5-1 to TRBJ2-3; 7 bases agree with TRBD2. Germline-derived CDR1 and CDR2 are SGHRS and YFSETQ. This CDR3 is built from 14 residues. The junction had 4 bases not matched to a gene; V was cut back by 6 bases and J by 0 bases. CDR3 in amino acids: CASTRRESTDTQYF. CDR3 DNA: TGCGCCAGCACCAGGCGGGAGAGCACAGATACGCAGTATTTT.

This clonotype was counted at least ten times. The V call is TRBV28, the J call TRBJ2-3; 11 bases map to TRBD1. Germline CDR1 is MDHEN and CDR2 is SYDVKM. Unmatched junction bases numbered 2, after V lost 6 bases and J lost 3 bases. This CDR3 is 14 amino acids long. CDR3 sequence: CASSWDRGTDTQYF. In nucleotides, the CDR3 is TGTGCCAGCAGCTGGGACAGGGGGACAGATACGCAGTATTTT.

At least ten counts were recorded for this clonotype. A single base separates this from a much larger clone, so it may be a read error. The chain combines TRBV2 with TRBJ2-3; D is unclear. The CDR3 contains 14 residues. Germline loops: CDR1 SNHLY, CDR2 FYNNEI. This chain's CDR3 is CASSARRLTDMQYF. In DNA form, the CDR3 reads TGTGCCAGCAGTGCCCGACGCCTCACAGATATGCAGTATTTT.

This clonotype was seen many times. The V and J genes are TRBV7-3 and TRBJ2-5, with 15 bases matching TRBD2. The CDR3 covers 17 residues. The V and J ends lost 5 bases and 1 base, in that order; junction bases with no gene match: 5. Looked up from germline, CDR1 is SGHTA and CDR2 is FQGTGA. This chain's CDR3 is CASSHGLAGGSQETQYF. In DNA, the CDR3 is TGTGCCAGCAGCCATGGACTAGCGGGAGGGTCCCAAGAGACCCAGTACTTC.

This clonotype was found many times. This chain connects TRBV7-3 to TRBJ1-3; the D is unclear. This CDR3 comprises 18 residues. Germline CDR1 is SGHTA and CDR2 is FQGTGA. Trimming took 1 base from V and 0 from J, leaving 16 bases between them. CDR3 nucleotide sequence: TGTGCCAGCAGCTTAAGTTTCGTGAGCGCTGTCTCTGGAAACACCATATATTTT. Translated: CASSLSFVSAVSGNTIYF.

About this clonotype itself: The junction shows a germline mismatch at one end, possibly a read error. This sequence joins TRBV18 and TRBJ2-2; perhaps D is TRBD1 or TRBD2 (5 bases each). This CDR3 is built from 15 residues. The germline V gene encodes CDR1 KGHSH and CDR2 LQKENI. CDR3: CASSPRGGFLGELFF. The CDR3, as DNA: TGTGCCAGCTCCCCACGGGGCGGATTCCTCGGGGAGCTGTTTTTT.

As for this clonotype: This may be a read error: a much more frequent sequence differs by one nucleotide. Given the absence of the conserved phenylalanine or tryptophan at the CDR3 end, a read error is likely. The chain has TRBV6-1 and TRBJ1-1; no reliable D call. V was shortened by 6 bases and J by 0 bases, with 20 bases between the two germline ends. The germline gives CDR1 MNHNS, CDR2 SASEGT. CDR3 length equals 17 residues. The CDR3 DNA follows: TGTGCCAGCAGCCTCCCGTCGGCCGGCACCTTGAACACTGAAGCTTTCTCT. This gives the protein CASSLPSAGTLNTEAFS.

This rearrangement joins TRBV4-1 to TRBJ1-3, with 10 positions matching TRBD1. The CDR3 spans 19 residues. In germline, CDR1 is MGHRA, CDR2 YSYEKL. V was pared by 4 bases and J by 0 bases, with 12 bases of the junction left unmatched. This CDR3 is CASSRPVGQGSFSGNTIYF. In DNA form, the CDR3 reads TGCGCCAGCAGCCGACCCGTGGGACAGGGGAGTTTCTCTGGAAACACCATATATTTT.

Many counts were recorded for this clonotype. The rearrangement joins TRBV28 to TRBJ1-4; D not resolved. Germline loops: CDR1 MDHEN, CDR2 SYDVKM. The V end was cut by 7 bases, the J end by 0 bases, with 12 bases between. CDR3 size: 15 residues. The chain's CDR3 is CASNTGSATNEKLFF. The CDR3 DNA follows: TGTGCCAGCAATACCGGGTCCGCAACTAATGAAAAACTGTTTTTT.